Below, one TCR beta chain is given with its context. Sequenced by immunoSEQ multiplex PCR; TCRdb stores in-frame clones only, minus some. Found here are some 150,000 clones, roughly 87% of them singletons; the top ten hold 3.5% to 4%. The sample comes from a study of blood T cell repertoires in COVID-19. This CDR3 spans 13 amino acids. Germline loops: CDR1 MNHEY, CDR2 SMNVEV (reference sequence). Trimming shortened V by 1 base and J by 2 bases, and 4 bases separated the two germline ends. The chain is built from TRBV27 and TRBJ2-3, with D hard to call. This receptor was obtained from a woman in her sixties or seventies who had recovered from COVID-19. The sample taken for sequencing was peripheral blood. The CDR3 DNA follows: TGTGCCAGCAGTTTATTCTCCACAGATACGCAGTATTTT. The encoded protein is CASSLFSTDTQYF.